The clone carrying this T cell receptor (beta chain) has more than one count but fewer than ten. Other DNA sequences in the sample encode the same CDR3. The germline V gene has CDR1 LGHDT and CDR2 YNNKEL (reference sequence). Deletions cut 2 bases from V and 10 bases from J, with 9 bases between. CDR3 size: 13 residues. Repertoires were generated with immunoSEQ multiplex PCR, while TCRdb's copy carries only in-frame clones and drops some. In the table there are about 430,000 clones, approximately 90% of which are singletons. This record comes from a study of blood T cell repertoires in COVID-19. The V call is TRBV3-1 (or the pseudogene TRBV3-2), the J call TRBJ1-6, with D possibly TRBD1 on 5 matching bases. The sequenced sample consisted of peripheral blood. The receptor was isolated from a man younger than 35 with COVID-19, enrolled during active disease. CDR3 amino acids: CASSQSGNSPLHF. The CDR3 region has the DNA TGTGCCAGCAGCCAATCAGGGAACTCACCCCTCCACTTT.